This TCR beta chain was recovered during a study of blood T cell repertoires in COVID-19 (dated by TCRdb to about 2020). For the wider study: The collaborator samples originated in the United States, Italy and Spain and spanned the acute and convalescent phases of COVID-19. A freely available public database, intended as a resource for researchers studying the immune response to SARS-CoV-2, is where the repertoires were released. The dataset comprised deeply sampled blood TCRbeta repertoires from subjects exposed to, actively infected with, or recovered from COVID-19. Where available, HLA class I and class II types were obtained from metadata supplied by the sample provider rather than from assay-based typing. Samples came from the ongoing ImmuneRACE study (first 160 participants) plus 1,254 subjects from 6 global collaborators. Sample metadata almost always included a de-identified subject ID, COVID-19 status, age in years and sex. The material from the prospective study consisted of cDNA or gDNA derived from T cells, B-cell-depleted T cells, or PBMCs.

Study-wide findings and limitations: The quantity of clinical and demographic metadata differed by source and by participant and was supplied without curation.

One collaborating source in Seattle enrolled patients during active infection and followed them longitudinally through the course of disease. Each collaborating institution followed its own protocols to collect whole blood in K2EDTA tubes. For TCRbeta analysis, collaborator samples were shipped as frozen whole blood, as isolated PBMCs, or as DNA extracted from either sample type. For CDR1 and CDR2, the germline V gene lists MDHEN and SYDVKM. The CDR3, from cysteine to phenylalanine, totals 14 residues. Just the 42-base CDR3 DNA is kept, in frame starting at base 1. V loses 2 bases of germline sequence and J loses 4 bases, and the interval between the two ends is 11 bases. With respect to this clone: This receptor's antigen is unknown. Per-base quality was not reported, and no clone a single base away is much larger than it.

The immunoSEQ Assay, a bias-controlled multiplex PCR, was used to amplify TCRbeta CDR3 regions from genomic DNA. The study's own analysis went as follows. Within the assay, amplification of reference gene primers was used to estimate how many nucleated cells each sample contained. Sequence reads were collapsed and filtered to measure the absolute abundance of every unique TCRbeta CDR3 rearrangement. For each sample, productive Simpson clonality was calculated as the square root of Simpson's diversity index across productive rearrangements. Drawn from immuneACCESS, this table holds only the in-frame rearrangements with V and J called that TCRdb kept. Clones are partly lost; checked studies trace under half to an unresolved V gene and leave the rest unexplained. That table supplies the V and J calls and clone size; D and trimming were determined from the DNA. Across this sample there are some 230,000 clones, with about 85% seen only once. The ten most abundant clones make up around 9.6% of the sample.

The sample taken for sequencing was peripheral blood. The chain is assembled from TRBV28 and TRBJ1-2, and TRBD1 may be the D gene, going by 6 matching bases. This clonotype was obtained from a woman aged 45-60 years with COVID-19, enrolled during active disease. The CDR3 loop reads CASSLRGGIYGYTF. The DNA sequence follows: TGTGCCAGCAGTTTAAGGGGGGGCATCTATGGCTACACCTTC.